This T cell receptor beta chain was observed in a study of cytomegalovirus exposure and HLA in healthy donors. PCR primers comprised 60 Vbeta and 13 Jbeta primers. The method was immunoSEQ multiplex PCR; TCRdb's version includes in-frame clones alone and lacks a portion of them. The data contain about 140,000 clones, over 65% of them singletons. V lost 4 bases, J lost 6 bases, and 18 bases lay in between. The CDR3 contains 14 residues. Germline V gives CDR1 SQVTM, CDR2 ANQGSEA. For this clone: Its matching antigen is unknown.

Study-wide results and limits: Later on, an analysis found that several of the most significant clusters appeared to be linked to common viral pathogens, which included parvovirus B19. A later analysis reportedly found that, within productive TCRs, an Asian-associated ancestry cluster had fewer N-insertions than the mean observed across the approximately 600 donors. 150 to 200 TCR beta chains were listed as cytomegalovirus-associated.

The V and J genes are TRBV29-1 and TRBJ1-2; unclear D gene. The sample comprised PBMCs. The origin of this receptor is a male donor in good health and CMV-seronegative. As DNA, the CDR3 is TGCAGCGTTGTGCGGAAACTTTCGGTAAATGGCTACACCTTC. Translation: CSVVRKLSVNGYTF. The full variable domain, with the rest looked up from reference TRBV29-1 and TRBJ1-2, is SAVISQKPSRDICQRGTSLTIQCQVDSQVTMMFWYRQQPGQSLTLIATANQGSEATYESGFVIDKFPISRPNLTFSTLTVSNMSPEDSSIYLCSVVRKLSVNGYTFGSGTRLTVV.